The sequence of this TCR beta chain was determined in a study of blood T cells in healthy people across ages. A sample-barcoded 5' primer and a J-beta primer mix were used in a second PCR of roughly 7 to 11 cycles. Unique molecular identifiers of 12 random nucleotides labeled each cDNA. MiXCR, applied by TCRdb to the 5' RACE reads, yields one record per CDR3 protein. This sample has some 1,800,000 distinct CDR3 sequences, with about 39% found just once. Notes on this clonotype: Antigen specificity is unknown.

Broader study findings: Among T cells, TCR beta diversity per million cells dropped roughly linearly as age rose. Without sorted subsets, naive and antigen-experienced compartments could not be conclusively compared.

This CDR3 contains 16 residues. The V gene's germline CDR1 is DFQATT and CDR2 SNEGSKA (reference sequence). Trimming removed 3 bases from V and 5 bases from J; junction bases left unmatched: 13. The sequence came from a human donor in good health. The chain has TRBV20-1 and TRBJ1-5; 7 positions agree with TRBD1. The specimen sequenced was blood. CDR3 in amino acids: CSASSQTGFNDQPQHF. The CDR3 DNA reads TGCAGTGCTAGCAGCCAGACAGGGTTTAATGATCAGCCCCAGCATTTT.